What follows are 29 T cell receptor beta chains derived from one specimen sequenced in a study of OX40 agonist ivuxolimab in advanced cancers. Generated by immunoSEQ multiplex PCR, the TCRdb table keeps only in-frame clones and is missing some. The table lists approximately 74,000 clones, approximately 80% of them singletons. The sample in question was CD4+ or CD8+ T cells sorted from blood, obtained in a trial of the OX40 agonist ivuxolimab. The receptor set was obtained from an adult with an advanced solid tumor such as melanoma, head and neck, liver or kidney cancer.

This clone appeared a few times. The rearrangement links TRBV13 to TRBJ2-7; D could derive from TRBD1 or TRBD2 (5 bases each). The CDR3 has 15 amino acids. Trimming left V 4 bases short and J 0 bases short, with 13 bases between. CDR1 and CDR2 (germline): PRHDT, FYEKMQ (reference sequence). The CDR3 reads CASSSRGESSYEQYF. DNA of the CDR3: TGTGCCAGCAGCTCAAGGGGAGAAAGCTCCTACGAGCAGTACTTC.

The rearrangement uses TRBV7-9 and TRBJ2-4; weak D call: TRBD2 (6 bases). Germline CDR1 reads SEHNR; CDR2 reads FQNEAQ (reference sequence). This CDR3 contains 14 residues. With 1 base removed from V and 7 bases from J, the gap between germline ends came to 11 bases. CDR3 in amino acids: CASSLGGDFNIQYF. DNA of the CDR3: TGTGCCAGCAGCTTAGGGGGGGACTTTAACATTCAGTACTTC.

The CDR3 sequence is CATGDVSRKGEQFF. The DNA of the CDR3 is TGTGCCACCGGGGACGTTTCCAGAAAAGGTGAGCAGTTCTTC. The genes are TRBV7-9 and TRBJ2-1; D tentatively fits TRBD1 or TRBD2 (5 bases each). This CDR3 comprises 14 residues. Deletions cut 10 bases from V and 9 bases from J, with 22 bases between. Germline V lookup: CDR1 SEHNR, CDR2 FQNEAQ (reference sequence).

This clone was picked up a small number of times. This chain joins TRBV7-9 and TRBJ2-2; 8 positions agree with TRBD1. Germline V gene lookup returns CDR1 SEHNR and CDR2 FQNEAQ (reference sequence). This CDR3 spans 16 amino acids. V lost 4 bases to trimming and J lost 6 bases; unmatched junction nucleotides: 10. CDR3 amino acids: CASSYGQGFYSGELFF. Written as DNA, the CDR3 is TGTGCCAGCAGCTATGGACAGGGCTTTTACTCCGGGGAGCTGTTTTTT.

The table lists this clone with a few counts. The chain combines TRBV29-1 with TRBJ1-1; D is possibly TRBD1 (6 bases). Germline loops: CDR1 SQVTM, CDR2 ANQGSEA. Trimming left V 4 bases short and J 1 base short, with 13 bases between. The CDR3 is 14 residues long. In DNA, the CDR3 is TGCAGCGTTGGGGGGGCAGGGAGGAACACTGAAGCTTTCTTT. Protein: CSVGGAGRNTEAFF.

This clone was seen only a few times. The chain couples TRBV28 to TRBJ2-1; 7 bases are shared with TRBD1. This CDR3 spans 15 amino acids. Per the germline V gene, CDR1 is MDHEN and CDR2 is SYDVKM. The J segment lost 7 bases and the V segment lost 7 bases, leaving 13 bases of the junction unmatched. The CDR3 protein is CASTEDRNSINEQFF. CDR3 bases: TGTGCCAGCACCGAGGACAGGAACTCTATTAATGAGCAGTTCTTC.

The chain employs TRBV27 and TRBJ2-1; D gene ambiguous. V lost 4 bases to trimming and J lost 5 bases, with 9 bases between them. The germline gives CDR1 MNHEY, CDR2 SMNVEV (reference sequence). The CDR3 consists of 13 residues. The CDR3 region is CASSSPTHNEQFF. The CDR3, as DNA: TGTGCCAGCAGTTCCCCGACCCACAATGAGCAGTTCTTC.

V is TRBV15 and J is TRBJ1-2; D unclear. Deletions cut 0 bases from V and 4 bases from J, with 12 bases between. CDR1 and CDR2 from the germline V gene are LNHNV and YYDKDF (reference sequence). The CDR3 spans 15 residues. The CDR3 reads CATSRDLAGRYGYTF. The CDR3 DNA reads TGTGCCACCAGCAGAGATTTAGCGGGCCGCTATGGCTACACCTTC.

The rearrangement joins TRBV30 to TRBJ1-2; 10 nucleotides align to TRBD1. Germline V gene lookup returns CDR1 GTSNPN and CDR2 SVGIG (reference sequence). The CDR3 runs 16 residues. V lost 4 bases and J lost 2; bases outside the gene matches: 10. CDR3 in DNA: TGTGCCTGGAAGGCCCCGGGACAGGGGCCCAACTATGGCTACACCTTC. Residues: CAWKAPGQGPNYGYTF.

The chain carries TRBV6-4 and TRBJ2-7; the D gene is possibly TRBD2 (6 bases). Germline CDR1 MRHNA, CDR2 SNTAGT. With 3 bases removed from V and 3 bases from J, the gap between germline ends came to 15 bases. The CDR3 runs 15 residues. The CDR3 spells CASSEWRGSSYEQYV. Written as DNA, the CDR3 is TGTGCCAGCAGTGAATGGCGGGGCAGTAGCTACGAGCAGTACGTC.

The rearrangement uses TRBV4-2 and TRBJ1-3; D ambiguous. CDR1 LGHNA and CDR2 YNFKEQ come from the germline V gene. The V end lost 8 bases, the J end lost 8 bases, and 19 bases lay between the germline ends. The CDR3 consists of 14 residues. Here the CDR3 DNA reads TGTGCCAGCTCCCGTAATGATGAAGGAGACACCATATATTTT. Amino acid sequence: CASSRNDEGDTIYF.

CDR3 bases: TGTGCCAGCAGCCAAGTTGGGATAGTTAACTATGGCTACACCTTC. It yields the protein CASSQVGIVNYGYTF. This chain links TRBV14 with TRBJ1-2; no reliable D call. V was shortened by 1 base and J by 1 base, with 10 bases between the two germline ends. CDR1 is SGHDN, CDR2 FVKESK, per germline. The CDR3 spans 15 residues. The whole variable domain, remainder taken from reference TRBV14 and TRBJ1-2, is EAGVTQFPSHSVIEKGQTVTLRCDPISGHDNLYWYRRVMGKEIKFLLHFVKESKQDESGMPNNRFLAERTGGTYSTLKVQPAELEDSGVYFCASSQVGIVNYGYTFGSGTRLTVV.

The V and J genes are TRBV30 and TRBJ1-6; unclear D gene. The CDR3 covers 14 residues. Between the trimmed V and J ends, which lost 1 base and 5 bases, there was a span of 9 bases. CDR1 is GTSNPN, CDR2 SVGIG, per germline (reference sequence). The CDR3 nucleotides read TGTGCCTGGAGTGGAAAACAAGATAATTCACCCCTCCACTTT. Protein sequence: CAWSGKQDNSPLHF.

V and J are TRBV5-6 and TRBJ2-5; no reliable D call. This CDR3 contains 16 residues. CDR1 SGHDT and CDR2 YYEEEE come from the germline V gene. Trimming cost V 4 bases and J 0 bases, with 16 bases left between them. Written as DNA, the CDR3 is TGTGCCAGCAGCCTCCCTGGGCGCTTACACCAAGAGACCCAGTACTTC. This sequence encodes CASSLPGRLHQETQYF.

V usage is TRBV5-1 and J usage is TRBJ2-1; D might be TRBD1 or TRBD2, each matching 5 bases. CDR3 size: 14 residues. From germline, CDR1 is SGHRS and CDR2 YFSETQ. CDR3 loop: CATREGAAAQKQFF. The DNA for the CDR3 is TGCGCAACACGGGAAGGGGCCGCCGCCCAGAAGCAGTTCTTC.

V gene TRBV6-1 combines with J gene TRBJ1-6; D is possibly TRBD1 (5 bases). The CDR3 has 14 amino acids. CDR1 and CDR2 from the germline V gene are MNHNS and SASEGT. V lost 1 base, J lost 7 bases, and 8 bases lay in between. The CDR3, as DNA: TGTGCCAGCAGTGAAGGAGGGGAAAATTCACCCCTCCACTTT. Translation: CASSEGGENSPLHF.

The rearrangement uses TRBV25-1 and TRBJ1-1; 7 nucleotides agree with TRBD1. Germline CDR1 is MGHDK and CDR2 is SYGVNS. The CDR3 spans 13 residues. V dropped 6 bases and J dropped 1; count of bases not matched to a gene: 2. The CDR3 region is CASRTGANTEAFF. As DNA, the CDR3 is TGTGCCAGCAGAACAGGGGCGAACACTGAAGCTTTCTTT.

The rearrangement joins TRBV25-1 to TRBJ1-4; no reliable D call. CDR1 is MGHDK, CDR2 SYGVNS, per germline. The V gene lost 5 bases and the J gene lost 5 bases, with 6 bases spanning the gap. This CDR3 has 12 amino acids. The CDR3 reads CASSRLNEKLFF. CDR3 in DNA: TGTGCCAGCAGTAGGTTAAATGAAAAACTGTTTTTT.

The chain links TRBV7-8 to TRBJ2-7, with 8 positions matching TRBD2. J was trimmed by 2 bases and V by 5 bases; bases with no gene match: 11. The germline gives CDR1 SGHVS, CDR2 FQNEAQ. The CDR3 has 16 amino acids. The CDR3, as DNA: TGTGCCAGCAGCCCGGAGGGCGGGAGGTCCCCCTACGAGCAGTACTTC. Translated, it gives CASSPEGGRSPYEQYF.

This clone was seen just once. The chain uses TRBV25-1 and TRBJ2-3, with D perhaps TRBD1 or TRBD2 (5 bases each). The V and J ends lost 4 bases and 4 bases respectively, with 9 bases between them. Germline CDR1 MGHDK, CDR2 SYGVNS. This CDR3 comprises 13 residues. The CDR3 coding sequence is TGTGCCAGCAGTGTGGTGGGGGCAGATACGCAGTATTTT. It yields the protein CASSVVGADTQYF.

The sample holds a few counts of this clone. The V and J genes are TRBV15 and TRBJ2-3; 7 nucleotides agree with TRBD1. The trim removed 0 bases at V and 5 bases at J, leaving 8 bases unmatched. This CDR3 is 16 amino acids long. Germline-derived CDR1 and CDR2 are LNHNV and YYDKDF (reference sequence). The CDR3 DNA sequence: TGTGCCACCAGCAGAGAATTGAGGGGGCCCGGAGATACGCAGTATTTT. The encoded protein is CATSRELRGPGDTQYF.

The genes are TRBV4-1 and TRBJ1-2; 7 bases agree with TRBD1. After removal of 4 bases from V and 2 bases from J, the junction contained 10 bases not matched to a gene. Germline CDR1 and CDR2: MGHRA and YSYEKL. The CDR3 length is 16 residues. CDR3 DNA: TGCGCCAGCAGCCCCCGGGTTTCAGGGGGGAACTATGGCTACACCTTC. It encodes CASSPRVSGGNYGYTF.

The chain joins TRBV27 to TRBJ2-5, with 10 bases aligning to TRBD2. CDR1 and CDR2 (germline): MNHEY, SMNVEV (reference sequence). The V and J ends lost 6 bases and 4 bases, in that order; junction bases with no gene match: 8. This CDR3 region has 15 residues. CDR3 nucleotide sequence: TGTGCCAGCAGCTCACTCTTAGCGGGGGGAGAGACCCAGTACTTC. It codes for CASSSLLAGGETQYF.

In DNA form, the CDR3 reads TGTGCCAGCAGCTTCCAGGGAACCTACAATGAGCAGTTCTTC. Encoded protein: CASSFQGTYNEQFF. This rearrangement joins TRBV11-3 to TRBJ2-1; perhaps TRBD1 as D (5 bases). The germline CDR1 and CDR2 sequences are SGHNT and YENEEA. The CDR3 has 14 amino acids. Trimming removed 3 bases from V and 2 bases from J, with 8 bases in between.

Details on this clone: Sequence at one end of the junction differs from germline and may be a read error. Other nucleotide sequences from this sample produce the same CDR3. The chain links TRBV7-2 to TRBJ2-5; TRBD2 agrees at 9 bases. This CDR3 has 14 residues. Germline-derived CDR1 and CDR2 are SGHTA and FQGNSA. The CDR3 region is CASSLAGRGETQYF. DNA for the CDR3: TGTGCCAGCAGCCTAGCGGGGAGGGGTGAGACCCAGTACTTC.

V gene TRBV4-2 combines with J gene TRBJ1-1, with 11 bases fitting TRBD1. The V and J ends lost 3 bases and 4 bases, in that order; junction bases with no gene match: 4. The germline CDR1 and CDR2 sequences are LGHNA and YNFKEQ. CDR3 length: 15 residues. CDR3 nucleotides: TGTGCCAGCAGCCATACAGGGACAGGGGGCACTGAAGCTTTCTTT. Its translation: CASSHTGTGGTEAFF.

This clone appeared once. The genes are TRBV15 and TRBJ1-1; possibly TRBD1 for D (6 bases). Germline CDR1 and CDR2: LNHNV and YYDKDF (reference sequence). The CDR3 length is 13 residues. The germline V and J ends were trimmed by 3 bases and 5 bases, with 10 bases remaining between them. The CDR3 reads CATSRNRETEAFF. The CDR3 DNA is TGTGCCACCAGCAGGAACAGGGAAACTGAAGCTTTCTTT.

J is TRBJ2-5 and V is TRBV7-8, with TRBD2 matching over 9 bases. The CDR3 extends over 16 amino acids. Losses at the gene ends were 6 bases for V and 1 base for J; bases not matched to a gene: 9. Germline CDR1 SGHVS, CDR2 FQNEAQ. In nucleotides, the CDR3 is TGTGCCAGCAGTATCTGGCGGGGGGGCATCCAAGAGACCCAGTACTTC. Amino acids: CASSIWRGGIQETQYF.

J is TRBJ2-2 and V is TRBV6-5; no firm D call. The CDR3 contains 10 residues. Germline CDR1 and CDR2: MNHEY and SVGAGI. Trimming cost V 6 bases and J 8 bases, with 4 bases left between them. The CDR3 region is CASRGGELFF. In nucleotides, the CDR3 is TGTGCCAGCAGAGGAGGGGAGCTGTTTTTT.